This TCR beta chain derives from a study of T cell responses to AZD1222 COVID-19 vaccine (dated by TCRdb to the early 2020s). Notes on the research overall: AZD1222 recipients given second doses at about 4 weeks or at about 12 weeks were pooled, since spike-specific TCR depth and breadth were not found to differ between the two schedules. TCR sequencing was performed for more than 230 trial participants, of whom about 200 were given two doses of AZD1222 and about 25 were given two doses of MenACWY control vaccine. Trial participants were enrolled by age into 18-55, 56-69 and 70-plus year subgroups, with 148, 28 and 57 TCR-sequenced participants respectively. Study-level results and caveats: Reportedly, close to half of the unique spike-specific TCRs recognized epitopes lying outside the regions that are mutated in the B.1.351 and B.1.1.7 variants. Because no day 14 peak-response samples were available, the repertoires could be characterized only after the peak T cell response. The 56-69-year group was small, and its depth increase did not reach significance, likely because of low power. After two AZD1222 doses, spike-specific TCR breadth and depth were significantly higher than at day 0 and than in MenACWY recipients. Participants were mostly white British and included more females than males, and it was suggested by the authors that clonal diversity may have been underestimated. Conclusions about previously exposed vaccinees are limited because only six or seven AZD1222 recipients were SARS-CoV-2 seropositive at baseline. The whole spike protein was spanned by vaccine-associated CD4 TCRs, and dominant responses were seen in regions 160-218 and 743-854.

Note on this clone: Its antigen has not been determined. No base-level quality is on record; no much larger clone is a single base apart.

The CDR3 regions of human TCRbeta chains were subjected to immunosequencing. As for the authors' bioinformatics: TCRs in the repertoires were matched against a reference library of SARS-CoV-2-specific TCRs that had been generated with the MIRA antigen-specificity platform. Breadth meant the fraction of unique TCRs that were SARS-CoV-2-associated, whereas depth meant the fraction of total T cells that were SARS-CoV-2-associated. Using the MIRA data, every spike-specific TCR was mapped to the spike region that the TCR reacted to and assigned to either a CD4 or a CD8 class. Log10-transformed breadth and depth values were compared by one-way ANOVA with Sidak's multiple comparisons tests. TCRdb limited this immuneACCESS table to in-frame rearrangements with V and J called. A share of clones is missing; checked studies link under half to unresolved V genes, and the rest is unexplained. V and J calls and clone size are as listed in that table; D and trimming were resolved from the DNA. The sample includes more than 140,000 clones, with about 91% observed a single time. The ten largest clones capture around 2% of the sample.

The CDR3 runs 12 amino acids, cysteine and phenylalanine included. Of all the DNA, just the CDR3 is kept, 36 bases in frame from base 1. Via the germline V gene, CDR1 is MNHEY and CDR2 SVGAGI. V is pared back by 5 bases and J by 10 bases, with 12 bases lying between the germline termini. According to the study, the label for this sample's time point signals: baseline before first vaccination. Vaccinee samples were obtained from the UK trials COV001 and COV002, which included a single-blind randomized controlled phase 2/3 trial of AZD1222 (ChAdOx1 nCoV-19) in healthy adults. For TCRbeta chain sequencing, PBMC samples were collected from trial participants at day 0 and at day 28 after the second dose.

The V gene is TRBV6-5 and the J gene is TRBJ2-1, and the D gene may be TRBD2, 7 bases matching. Source: peripheral blood, taken on day 0 of AZD1222 vaccination. This sequence was found in an adult in good health. For the CDR3, the sequence is CASSRGGGEQFF. At the DNA level, the sequence is TGTGCCAGCAGTAGGGGGGGAGGAGAGCAGTTCTTC.